One and the same sample provided the 25 T cell receptor beta chains below, sequenced in a study of blood T cell repertoires in COVID-19. Assay: immunoSEQ multiplex PCR; the TCRdb copy retains only in-frame clones and omits some. The top ten hold more than 2% of the sample, which has roughly 150,000 clones, 75% to 90% seen once. Sequencing was done on a sample of peripheral blood. The origin of the receptors is a woman between 65 and 79 years old with acute or convalescent COVID-19.

J is TRBJ1-1 and V is TRBV7-2; D is uncertain. With 5 bases removed from V and 4 bases from J, the gap between germline ends came to 11 bases. Germline V gene data show CDR1 as SGHTA and CDR2 as FQGNSA. CDR3 length: 13 amino acids. DNA of the CDR3: TGTGCCAGCAGCCGCCGGGAGGGCACTGAAGCTTTCTTT. Its translation: CASSRREGTEAFF.

With regard to this clone: A junction boundary mismatches the germline segment, possibly from a read error. V usage is TRBV6-7 and J usage is TRBJ1-5; D is unclear. TRBV6-7 has ORF status, its function being uncertain. This CDR3 spans 18 amino acids. The CDR3 DNA reads TGTGCCAGCAGTCACTCGTCGGTGCGGTTTAGGAGCAATCAGCCCCAGCATTTT. Amino acids: CASSHSSVRFRSNQPQHF.

The chain carries TRBV10-3 and TRBJ1-1; 8 positions match TRBD1. Germline CDR1 is ENHRY and CDR2 is SYGVKD. V shed 6 bases and J 5 bases; nucleotides not matched to a gene: 5. There are 13 residues in the CDR3. CDR3 in amino acids: CAIRAGGGTEAFF. The CDR3 DNA sequence: TGTGCCATCAGAGCAGGGGGCGGGACTGAAGCTTTCTTT.

The V call is TRBV6-1, the J call TRBJ1-5, with a possible D match to TRBD1 (6 bases). The CDR3 runs 16 residues. The V gene's germline CDR1 is MNHNS and CDR2 SASEGT. With 4 bases removed from V and 0 bases from J, the gap between germline ends came to 13 bases. Written as DNA, the CDR3 is TGTGCCAGCAGTGTCGGGAGGGGGGATAGCAATCAGCCCCAGCATTTT. Residues: CASSVGRGDSNQPQHF.

This chain joins TRBV6-5 and TRBJ1-1; a weak D match, TRBD1 (5 bases). V lost 7 bases, J lost 1 base, and 13 bases lay in between. The length of the CDR3 is 14 residues. From germline, CDR1 is MNHEY and CDR2 SVGAGI. The CDR3 bases are TGTGCCAGCAAGAACCCAGGGTCGAACACTGAAGCTTTCTTT. This gives the protein CASKNPGSNTEAFF.

The chain employs TRBV4-2 and TRBJ1-5; no firm D call. V was trimmed by 0 bases and J by 7 bases, leaving 22 bases between them. The CDR3 length is 18 residues. The germline CDR1 and CDR2 sequences are LGHNA and YNFKEQ. CDR3 sequence reads: CASSQDPPQQVGGQPQHF. In nucleotides, the CDR3 is TGTGCCAGCAGCCAAGATCCCCCTCAGCAGGTTGGTGGCCAGCCCCAGCATTTT.

J is TRBJ1-3 and V is TRBV5-1; D gene ambiguous. The CDR3 consists of 15 residues. V was shortened by 0 bases and J by 4 bases, with 11 bases between the two germline ends. CDR1 is SGHRS, CDR2 YFSETQ, per germline. The CDR3 DNA sequence: TGCGCCAGCAGCTTGGCGGGTGCGGGAGGAAACACCATATATTTT. Encoded protein: CASSLAGAGGNTIYF.

This rearrangement joins TRBV9 to TRBJ2-5, with TRBD1 matching 8 bases. There are 17 residues in the CDR3. Germline V gene lookup returns CDR1 SGDLS and CDR2 YYNGEE. The V segment lost 0 bases and the J segment 2 bases; nucleotides outside the gene matches: 9. The CDR3 DNA reads as TGTGCCAGCAGCGTAGGGGCCCGGGACAGGAGACAAGAGACCCAGTACTTC. Translation gives CASSVGARDRRQETQYF.

V gene TRBV7-2 combines with J gene TRBJ2-7; TRBD2 matches 12 bases. CDR3 length: 16 residues. Germline assignment: CDR1 SGHTA and CDR2 FQGNSA. V shed 0 bases, J shed 7 bases, and the junction held 7 bases outside the gene matches. The CDR3 sequence: CASSLALAGGPGEQYF. As DNA, the CDR3 is TGTGCCAGCAGCTTAGCCCTAGCGGGGGGGCCAGGGGAGCAGTACTTC.

CDR3 coding DNA: TGTGCCAGCAGCTCCTTCCTGGACAGGATGCGGACCGGGGAGCTGTTTTTT. Translating it yields CASSSFLDRMRTGELFF. The rearrangement joins TRBV7-9 to TRBJ2-2, with 7 bases matching TRBD1. There are 17 residues in the CDR3. CDR1 SEHNR and CDR2 FQNEAQ come from the germline V gene (reference sequence). J was trimmed by 5 bases and V by 4 bases; bases with no gene match: 13.

The CDR3: CASSVGQTDTQYF. CDR3 coding DNA: TGTGCCAGCAGCGTAGGGCAAACAGATACGCAGTATTTT. The V call is TRBV9, the J call TRBJ2-3; D uncertain. V was cut by 0 bases and J by 3 bases, with 5 bases left in between. The CDR3 has 13 amino acids. Per the germline V gene, CDR1 is SGDLS and CDR2 is YYNGEE.

This clone appeared a single time. This chain joins TRBV6-6 and TRBJ1-1; D ambiguous. There are 15 residues in the CDR3. Germline CDR1 is MNHNY and CDR2 is SVGAGI (reference sequence). The ends were cut back, 2 bases at V and 0 bases at J, with 10 bases in the middle. The CDR3 spells CASSYLVSLNTEAFF. In DNA, the CDR3 is TGTGCCAGCAGTTACCTAGTGAGCTTGAACACTGAAGCTTTCTTT.

The chain uses TRBV28 and TRBJ1-2; the match to TRBD1 covers 9 bases. CDR1 and CDR2 (germline): MDHEN, SYDVKM. V lost 9 bases, J lost 6 bases, and 5 bases stayed unmatched. CDR3 size: 12 residues. The CDR3 sequence is CASIQGAHGYTF. The CDR3 nucleotides are TGTGCCAGTATACAGGGGGCGCATGGCTACACCTTC.

The V and J genes are TRBV6-2 or TRBV6-3 and TRBJ1-1; 7 nucleotides match TRBD1. V shed 6 bases and J 0 bases; nucleotides not matched to a gene: 4. The CDR3 has 14 residues. Germline V CDR1 and CDR2: MNHEY, SVGEGT. This CDR3 reads CASSPTGLNTEAFF. The DNA of the CDR3 is TGTGCCAGCAGCCCGACAGGGTTGAACACTGAAGCTTTCTTT.

J is TRBJ2-7 and V is TRBV12-5; D perhaps matches TRBD2 (6 bases). The CDR3 extends over 17 amino acids. V lost 0 bases and J 0 bases, leaving 15 bases between the germline ends. The germline V gene has CDR1 LGHNT and CDR2 FRNRAP. CDR3 nucleotides: TGTGCTAGTGGTTTGGTACCCGGAGGGATGAGCTCCTACGAGCAGTACTTC. It encodes CASGLVPGGMSSYEQYF.

The chain is built from TRBV6-2 or TRBV6-3 and TRBJ2-1; possibly TRBD2 for D (6 bases). With 6 bases removed from V and 8 bases from J, the gap between germline ends came to 17 bases. The germline V gene encodes CDR1 MNHEY and CDR2 SVGEGT. CDR3 length: 14 residues. The CDR3 nucleotides are TGTGCCAGCAGCCCCCATACTAGCTGGTATGAGCAGTTCTTC. It specifies CASSPHTSWYEQFF.

This clone has a single count. The J gene is TRBJ2-2, the V gene TRBV4-3, with D possibly TRBD1 on 8 matching bases. The germline CDR1 and CDR2 sequences are LGHNA and YSLEER. V dropped 4 bases and J dropped 3 bases, with 18 bases sitting between them. The CDR3 consists of 17 residues. The chain's CDR3 is CASSPRNRGGDTGELFF. The CDR3 bases are TGCGCCAGCAGCCCACGAAACAGGGGGGGAGACACCGGGGAGCTGTTTTTT.

The chain has TRBV30 and TRBJ1-5; D is undetermined. The CDR3 spans 13 residues. Per germline, CDR1 GTSNPN and CDR2 SVGIG (reference sequence). V was clipped by 0 bases and J by 7 bases, with 10 bases between them. The CDR3 region is CAWSVLSGQPQHF. As DNA, the CDR3 is TGTGCCTGGAGTGTCCTCTCGGGACAGCCCCAGCATTTT.

The V call is TRBV19, the J call TRBJ1-6; D is perhaps TRBD1 (6 bases). Per the germline V gene, CDR1 is LNHDA and CDR2 is SQIVND (reference sequence). The CDR3 sequence is 16 residues long. The V end lost 4 bases, the J end lost 7 bases, and 17 bases lay between the germline ends. The CDR3: CASSRLQGIDNSPLHF. CDR3 DNA sequence: TGTGCCAGTAGTAGATTACAGGGAATCGACAATTCACCCCTCCACTTT.

This clone was observed a few times. The V call is TRBV12-3 or TRBV12-4, the J call TRBJ2-2; D is unclear. The CDR3 covers 11 residues. V was shortened by 8 bases and J by 6 bases, with 7 bases between the two germline ends. The CDR3 sequence: CASPSAGELFF. CDR3 coding DNA: TGTGCCAGCCCGTCGGCCGGGGAGCTGTTTTTT.

The chain links TRBV5-5 to TRBJ2-2; D gene unclear. Looked up from germline, CDR1 is SGHKS and CDR2 is YYEKEE (reference sequence). The CDR3 sequence is 12 residues long. Trimming pared 3 bases from V and 9 bases from J, leaving 9 bases between. Here the CDR3 reads CASSSLNWELFF. In DNA, the CDR3 is TGTGCCAGCAGCTCACTTAACTGGGAGCTGTTTTTT.

The V gene is TRBV2, the J gene TRBJ2-7, with D possibly matching TRBD1 (6 bases). This CDR3 has 13 residues. The V gene's germline CDR1 is SNHLY and CDR2 FYNNEI. V was pared by 7 bases and J by 3 bases, with 13 bases between. CDR3 amino acids: CASTEGQNYEQYF. The CDR3 DNA reads TGTGCCAGCACAGAAGGACAGAACTACGAGCAGTACTTC.

The chain employs TRBV10-3 and TRBJ2-3, with 7 positions matching TRBD2. This CDR3 spans 17 amino acids. The germline gives CDR1 ENHRY, CDR2 SYGVKD. Trimming removed 2 bases from V and 2 bases from J; junction bases left unmatched: 10. The DNA for the CDR3 is TGTGCCATCAGTGAGATCTGGCTAGCGGTGATCACAGATACGCAGTATTTT. Translation gives CAISEIWLAVITDTQYF.

This chain links TRBV2 with TRBJ2-1, with D maybe TRBD1 (5 bases). This CDR3 has 16 amino acids. CDR1 and CDR2 (germline): SNHLY, FYNNEI. V gave up 6 bases and J gave up 6 bases, with 21 bases separating them. In DNA form, the CDR3 reads TGTGCCAGCAGAGCCTCCTCCAGGGTAGTAAGCAATGAGCAGTTCTTC. This sequence encodes CASRASSRVVSNEQFF.

In its sample, this clone was seen a few times. The rearrangement joins TRBV29-1 to TRBJ1-1, with a weak D call TRBD1 (5 bases). The germline CDR1 and CDR2 sequences are SQVTM and ANQGSEA. The CDR3 extends over 13 amino acids. Trimming stripped 6 bases from V and 5 bases from J, with 16 bases between. The CDR3 bases are TGCAGCGTGAGGAGCGGGGGATTTACTGAAGCTTTCTTT. Its protein is CSVRSGGFTEAFF.